The 8 T cell receptor beta chains below all came from one sample that was sequenced in a study of cytomegalovirus exposure and HLA in healthy donors. Primers included in the PCR were 60 Vbeta and 13 Jbeta primers. Assay used: immunoSEQ multiplex PCR; TCRdb lists only in-frame clones, some missing. The data contain under 200,000 clones, roughly two thirds of them singletons. Material: PBMCs. The receptors were gathered from a young woman in good health and CMV-seropositive.

The chain recombines TRBV4-2 with TRBJ1-6; D gene uncertain. The CDR3 loop spans 15 amino acids. From germline, CDR1 is LGHNA and CDR2 YNFKEQ. V was shortened by 0 bases and J by 7 bases, with 10 bases between the two germline ends. The CDR3 coding sequence is TGTGCCAGCAGCCAAGATAACAGTTTGAATTCACCCCTCCACTTT. The encoded protein is CASSQDNSLNSPLHF.

This clone has just one count. In DNA, the CDR3 is TGTGCCATCAGGGGGGGATTGACTGACACTGAAGCTTTCTTT. As protein: CAIRGGLTDTEAFF. The chain couples TRBV10-3 to TRBJ1-1; TRBD1 might be the D (5 bases). V lost 6 bases and J 3 bases, leaving 14 bases between the germline ends. The germline V gene encodes CDR1 ENHRY and CDR2 SYGVKD. The CDR3 contains 14 residues.

This chain connects TRBV30 to TRBJ1-5; no reliable D call. V dropped 0 bases and J dropped 2 bases, with 5 bases sitting between them. The germline V gene encodes CDR1 GTSNPN and CDR2 SVGIG (reference sequence). This CDR3 has 13 amino acids. This CDR3 reads CAWSVSGNQPQHF. DNA for the CDR3: TGTGCCTGGAGTGTCTCGGGCAATCAGCCCCAGCATTTT. The full variable domain, with the rest looked up from reference TRBV30 and TRBJ1-5, is SQTIHQWPATLVQPVGSPLSLECTVEGTSNPNLYWYRQAAGRGLQLLFYSVGIGQISSEVPQNLSASRPQDRQFILSSKKLLLSDSGFYLCAWSVSGNQPQHFGDGTRLSIL.

The J gene is TRBJ2-7, the V gene TRBV6-1; D not certain. The CDR3 is 13 residues long. V gave up 6 bases and J gave up 5 bases, with 14 bases separating them. Germline V gene sequence: CDR1 MNHNS, CDR2 SASEGT. DNA of the CDR3: TGTGCCAGCAGGACCCCGGGTAAGGACGAGCAGTACTTC. It encodes CASRTPGKDEQYF.

The chain employs TRBV7-6 and TRBJ2-5; 7 bases align to TRBD1. The germline gives CDR1 SGHVS, CDR2 FNYEAQ. The CDR3 runs to 15 residues. Trimming took 5 bases from V and 11 from J; bases not matched to a gene: 17. As DNA, the CDR3 is TGTGCCAGCAGCCCCTATCGACAGGGCAGGATTGGGCAGTACTTC. This codes for CASSPYRQGRIGQYF.

The chain couples TRBV30 to TRBJ1-5, with 7 bases aligning to TRBD1. Losses at the gene ends were 5 bases for V and 4 bases for J; bases not matched to a gene: 5. This CDR3 has 13 residues. The germline CDR1 and CDR2 sequences are GTSNPN and SVGIG (reference sequence). CDR3: CAWGHRGNQPQHF. The CDR3 DNA follows: TGTGCCTGGGGGCACAGGGGAAATCAGCCCCAGCATTTT.

This clone has just a few counts. The chain joins TRBV5-1 to TRBJ1-2, with 9 bases fitting TRBD1. The germline V gene has CDR1 SGHRS and CDR2 YFSETQ. The length of the CDR3 is 16 residues. V shed 3 bases, J shed 2 bases, and the junction held 8 bases outside the gene matches. DNA for the CDR3: TGCGCCAGCAGCTCTCACCGGACAGGGGCGAACTATGGCTACACCTTC. Its translation is CASSSHRTGANYGYTF.

The rearrangement uses TRBV27 and TRBJ2-2, with 7 bases lining up with TRBD1. Germline loops: CDR1 MNHEY, CDR2 SMNVEV (reference sequence). The CDR3 consists of 17 residues. The V gene end was trimmed by 4 bases and the J gene end by 3 bases; junction bases not matched to a gene: 11. The CDR3 reads CASSSPGQHFDTGELFF. In nucleotides, the CDR3 is TGTGCCAGCAGTTCTCCGGGACAGCATTTCGACACCGGGGAGCTGTTTTTT.